Below, one TCR beta chain is given with its context. Antigen: not known. Additional DNA sequences in this sample encode the identical CDR3. In germline, CDR1 is MNHNS, CDR2 SASEGT. V was pared by 5 bases and J by 1 base, with 8 bases between. The CDR3 is made up of 13 amino acids. Use of 60 Vbeta and 13 Jbeta primers characterized the PCR. Original data processing: Approximately 10 million shared chains were among about 80 million unique TCR beta chains counted in a later analysis. Assay: immunoSEQ multiplex PCR; the TCRdb copy retains only in-frame clones and omits some. V, J and clone size were drawn from that table, and D and trimming were deduced from the DNA. The data contain over 100,000 clones, around four fifths of them seen just once; the ten biggest clones take up 1.4% to 1.5%. These data originate in a study of cytomegalovirus exposure and HLA in healthy donors. Study-level points and caveats: The study labeled more than 150 TCR beta chains cytomegalovirus-associated. Donor immune exposure was known only as CMV serostatus. DRB1 showed the most TCR associations and HLA-C the fewest in a later analysis, as rates varied by HLA locus.

The clonotype originates from a female donor in good health and CMV-seronegative. Source material: PBMCs. This chain uses TRBV6-1 with TRBJ1-1, with D hard to call. The DNA of the CDR3 is TGTGCCAGCAGTCGAGGTGCGAACACTGAAGCTTTCTTT. Protein: CASSRGANTEAFF.